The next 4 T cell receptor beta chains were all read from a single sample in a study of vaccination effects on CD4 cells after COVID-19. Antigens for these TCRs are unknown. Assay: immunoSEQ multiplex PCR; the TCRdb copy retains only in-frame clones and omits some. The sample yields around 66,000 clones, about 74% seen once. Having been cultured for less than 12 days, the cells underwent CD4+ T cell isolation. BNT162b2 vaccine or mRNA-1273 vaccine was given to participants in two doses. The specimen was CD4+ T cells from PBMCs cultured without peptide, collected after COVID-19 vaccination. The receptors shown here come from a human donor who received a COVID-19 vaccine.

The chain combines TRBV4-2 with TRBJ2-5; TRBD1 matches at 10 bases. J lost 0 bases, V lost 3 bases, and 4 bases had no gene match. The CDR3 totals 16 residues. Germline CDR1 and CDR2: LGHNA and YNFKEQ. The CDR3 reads CASSHLTGGDQETQYF. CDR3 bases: TGTGCCAGCAGCCATTTGACAGGGGGCGACCAAGAGACCCAGTACTTC.

CDR3 nucleotides: TGTGCCAGCAGCCAGTTCCCCTTTCTGGCGGCAGATACGCAGTATTTT. This encodes CASSQFPFLAADTQYF. The J gene is TRBJ2-3, the V gene TRBV3-1 (or the pseudogene TRBV3-2); D is unclear. The CDR3 covers 16 residues. The germline V gene has CDR1 LGHDT and CDR2 YNNKEL (reference sequence). The V end was cut by 3 bases, the J end by 4 bases, with 17 bases between.

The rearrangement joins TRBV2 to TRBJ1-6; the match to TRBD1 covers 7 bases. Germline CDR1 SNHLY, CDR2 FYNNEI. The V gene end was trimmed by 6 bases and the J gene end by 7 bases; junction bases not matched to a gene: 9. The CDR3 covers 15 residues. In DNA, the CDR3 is TGTGCCAGCAGGGCCGGGACAGTGAGCAATTCACCCCTCCACTTT. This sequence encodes CASRAGTVSNSPLHF.

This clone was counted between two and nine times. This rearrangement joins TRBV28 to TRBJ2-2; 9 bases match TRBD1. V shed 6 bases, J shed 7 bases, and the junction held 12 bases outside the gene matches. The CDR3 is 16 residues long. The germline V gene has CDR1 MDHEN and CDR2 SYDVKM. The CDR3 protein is CASSRPGTGFGGELFF. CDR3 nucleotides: TGTGCCAGCAGCCGTCCCGGGACAGGGTTTGGCGGGGAGCTGTTTTTT. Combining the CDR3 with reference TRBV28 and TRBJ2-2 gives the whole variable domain DVKVTQSSRYLVKRTGEKVFLECVQDMDHENMFWYRQDPGLGLRLIYFSYDVKMKEKGDIPEGYSVSREKKERFSLILESASTNQTSMYLCASSRPGTGFGGELFFGEGSRLTVL.